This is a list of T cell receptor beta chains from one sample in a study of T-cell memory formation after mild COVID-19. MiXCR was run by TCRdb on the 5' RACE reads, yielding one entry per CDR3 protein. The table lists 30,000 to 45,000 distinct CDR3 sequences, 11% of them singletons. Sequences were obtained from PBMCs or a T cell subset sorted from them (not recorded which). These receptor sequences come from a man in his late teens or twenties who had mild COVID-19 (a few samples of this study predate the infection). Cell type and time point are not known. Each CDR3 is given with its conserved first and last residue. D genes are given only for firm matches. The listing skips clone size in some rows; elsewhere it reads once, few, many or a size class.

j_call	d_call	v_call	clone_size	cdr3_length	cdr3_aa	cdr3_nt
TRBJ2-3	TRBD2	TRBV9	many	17	CASSVGLAGGSTDTQYF	TGTGCCAGCAGCGTAGGACTAGCGGGTGGGAGCACAGATACGCAGTATTTT
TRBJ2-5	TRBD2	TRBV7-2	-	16	CASSLVRLAGRETQYF	TGTGCCAGCAGCTTAGTTCGACTAGCAGGGCGCGAGACCCAGTACTTC
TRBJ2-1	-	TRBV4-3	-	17	CASSQGGAPQDYNEQFF	TGCGCCAGCAGCCAAGGTGGGGCCCCGCAGGACTACAATGAGCAGTTCTTC
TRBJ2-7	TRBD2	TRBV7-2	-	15	CASSYSGRNVNEQYF	TGTGCCAGCAGCTACAGCGGGAGAAACGTCAACGAGCAGTACTTC
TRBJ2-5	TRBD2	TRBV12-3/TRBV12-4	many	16	CASSWTSGTIQETQYF	TGTGCCAGCAGCTGGACTAGCGGAACGATACAAGAGACCCAGTACTTC
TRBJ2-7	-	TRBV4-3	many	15	CASSQGRDNLYEQYF	TGCGCCAGCAGCCAAGGCCGGGACAACCTATACGAGCAGTACTTC
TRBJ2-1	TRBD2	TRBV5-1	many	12	CASSSGTRVTFF	TGCGCCAGCAGCTCCGGGACTAGGGTGACGTTCTTC
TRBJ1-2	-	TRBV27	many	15	CASSLAAGANYGYTF	TGTGCCAGCAGTTTAGCAGCAGGGGCCAACTATGGCTACACCTTC
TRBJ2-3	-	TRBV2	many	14	CASGGASRTDTQYF	TGTGCCAGCGGGGGGGCCTCACGCACAGATACGCAGTATTTT
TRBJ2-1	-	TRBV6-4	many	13	CASSSGSYNEQFF	TGTGCCAGCAGTAGCGGCTCCTACAATGAGCAGTTCTTC
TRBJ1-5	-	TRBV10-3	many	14	CAISEFRSNQPQHF	TGTGCCATCAGTGAGTTCCGCAGCAATCAGCCCCAGCATTTT
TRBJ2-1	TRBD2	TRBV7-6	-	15	CASSLELADYNEQFF	TGTGCCAGCAGCTTAGAGCTAGCGGACTACAATGAGCAGTTCTTC
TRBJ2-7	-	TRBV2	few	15	CASSEELTLSYEQYF	TGTGCCAGCAGTGAAGAGCTTACCCTCTCCTACGAGCAGTACTTC
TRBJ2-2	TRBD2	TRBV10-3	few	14	CAISERGETGELFF	TGTGCCATCAGTGAGCGGGGGGAGACCGGGGAGCTGTTTTTT
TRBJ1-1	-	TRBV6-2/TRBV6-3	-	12	CASSYRGHEAFF	TGTGCCAGCAGTTACAGGGGTCATGAAGCTTTCTTT
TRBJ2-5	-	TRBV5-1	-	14	CASSRGDPQETQYF	TGCGCCAGCAGCAGGGGGGACCCCCAAGAGACCCAGTACTTC
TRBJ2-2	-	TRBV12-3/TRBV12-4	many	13	CASRTKNTGELFF	TGTGCCAGCAGGACCAAGAACACCGGGGAGCTGTTTTTT
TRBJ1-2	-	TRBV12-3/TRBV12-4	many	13	CASSPGATYGYTF	TGTGCCAGCAGTCCAGGGGCCACCTATGGCTACACCTTC
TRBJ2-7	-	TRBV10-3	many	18	CAISDLTTGKMGSYEQYF	TGTGCCATCAGTGATCTTACCACAGGGAAGATGGGCTCCTACGAGCAGTACTTC
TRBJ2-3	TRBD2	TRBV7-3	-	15	CASSPDSGNTDTQYF	TGTGCCAGCAGCCCCGATAGCGGGAACACAGATACGCAGTATTTT
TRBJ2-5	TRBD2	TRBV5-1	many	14	CASSPAGGQETQYF	TGCGCCAGCAGCCCCGCGGGGGGCCAAGAGACCCAGTACTTC
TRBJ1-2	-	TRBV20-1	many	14	CSANPPGKGYGYTF	TGCAGTGCCAATCCTCCCGGGAAAGGGTATGGCTACACCTTC
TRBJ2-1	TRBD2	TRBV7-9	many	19	CASSFSLAGGLQGSGEQFF	TGTGCCAGCAGCTTTTCCCTAGCGGGGGGCCTTCAAGGCTCGGGCGAGCAGTTCTTC
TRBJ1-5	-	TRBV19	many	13	CASSIVERQPQHF	TGTGCCAGTAGTATTGTTGAGCGCCAGCCCCAGCATTTT
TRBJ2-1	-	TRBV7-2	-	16	CASSLTWRGSYNEQFF	TGTGCCAGCAGCTTAACGTGGAGGGGCTCCTACAATGAGCAGTTCTTC